The clone carrying this T cell receptor beta chain was recorded a few times. The entry originates in a study of T-cell reconstitution after alpha-beta-depleted transplantation in children. TCRbeta library preparation incorporated unique molecular identifiers. Using its own MiXCR run on the PCR reads, TCRdb lists one record per CDR3 protein. The sample comprises around 78,000 distinct CDR3 sequences, roughly an eighth of which are singletons, and 27% rests with the top ten. CDR3 length: 15 residues. V lost 2 bases and J 1 base, leaving 11 bases between the germline ends. Looked up from germline, CDR1 is LNHNV and CDR2 is YYDKDF (reference sequence).

This receptor was identified in a male patient aged 2-10 years who had a stem cell transplant for acute lymphoblastic leukemia, so the T cells may come from the graft donor. The specimen comprised PBMCs, mostly from graft donor cells, sampled 180 days after TCRalphabeta/CD19-depleted stem cell transplant. This chain connects TRBV15 to TRBJ1-1; weak D call: TRBD1 (5 bases). The CDR3 coding sequence is TGTGCCACCAGCAGATCCGCCGGGACGAACACTGAAGCTTTCTTT. Amino acids: CATSRSAGTNTEAFF.